The 11 T cell receptor beta chains given below trace back to one sample, sequenced in a study of control samples from healthy donors and cancer patients. Method: immunoSEQ multiplex PCR; TCRdb's copy keeps in-frame clones and lacks some. The data contain roughly 370,000 clones, about 93% of them singletons. The specimen was PBMCs. The receptors come from a man between 40 and 49 years old with head and neck cancer.

The V call is TRBV7-2, the J call TRBJ1-4; D not certain. The CDR3 consists of 13 residues. The V end lost 7 bases, the J end lost 8 bases, and 14 bases lay between the germline ends. Per the germline V gene, CDR1 is SGHTA and CDR2 is FQGNSA. CDR3 coding DNA: TGTGCCAGCAAGCTTTGGGAGAAGGAAAAACTGTTTTTT. It specifies CASKLWEKEKLFF.

The rearrangement joins TRBV5-1 to TRBJ1-2; 9 bases match TRBD1. In germline, CDR1 is SGHRS, CDR2 YFSETQ. V lost 7 bases and J lost 8; bases outside the gene matches: 18. This CDR3 has 16 amino acids. CDR3 amino acids: CASAQPQGANQSGYTF. The CDR3 DNA reads TGCGCCAGCGCCCAACCACAGGGGGCGAATCAATCGGGCTACACCTTC.

Concerning this clone: Other DNA sequences within the sample encode an identical CDR3. The chain has TRBV12-3 or TRBV12-4 and TRBJ2-5; D possibly corresponds to TRBD2 (6 bases). The CDR3 runs to 13 residues. With 3 bases removed from V and 2 bases from J, the gap between germline ends came to 7 bases. As DNA, the CDR3 is TGTGCCAGCAGTTTTGGAGGGCAAGAGACCCAGTACTTC. Translated, it gives CASSFGGQETQYF.

J is TRBJ1-1 and V is TRBV19; D ambiguous. The CDR3 extends over 14 amino acids. Germline V CDR1 and CDR2: LNHDA, SQIVND (reference sequence). V shed 6 bases and J shed 1 base, with 12 bases lying between them. CDR3 coding DNA: TGTGCCAGTAGCCACCACACCGGGAACACTGAAGCTTTCTTT. Protein: CASSHHTGNTEAFF.

This clone appeared a few times. V usage is TRBV6-5 and J usage is TRBJ2-7; 10 bases line up with TRBD2. Germline CDR1 and CDR2: MNHEY and SVGAGI. Trimming took 2 bases from V and 2 from J; bases not matched to a gene: 3. CDR3 size: 15 residues. In DNA, the CDR3 is TGTGCCAGCAGTTACGACACTAGCGGGGCCTACGAGCAGTACTTC. It specifies CASSYDTSGAYEQYF.

V is TRBV5-1 and J is TRBJ2-5; TRBD1 is a possible D gene (5 bases). In germline, CDR1 is SGHRS, CDR2 YFSETQ. This CDR3 contains 14 residues. V lost 3 bases to trimming and J lost 1 base, with 10 bases between them. DNA of the CDR3: TGCGCCAGCAGCTCCTCAGGGATCCAAGAGACCCAGTACTTC. It codes for CASSSSGIQETQYF.

CDR3: CASSQAPGGPYEQYF. CDR3 sequence (DNA): TGTGCCAGCAGCCAAGCTCCCGGGGGGCCCTACGAGCAGTACTTC. The rearrangement links TRBV4-2 to TRBJ2-7; weak D call: TRBD2 (7 bases). The CDR3 extends over 15 amino acids. V lost 1 base to trimming and J lost 2 bases, with 12 bases between them. CDR1 is LGHNA, CDR2 YNFKEQ, per germline.

The V gene is TRBV3-1 (or the pseudogene TRBV3-2), the J gene TRBJ2-1, with TRBD2 identical over 7 bases. The CDR3 is 14 residues long. J lost 6 bases, V lost 5 bases, and 7 bases had no gene match. Germline-derived CDR1 and CDR2 are LGHDT and YNNKEL (reference sequence). In DNA, the CDR3 is TGTGCCAGCAGCTCCAGACTAGCTCCCAATGAGCAGTTCTTC. Its protein product is CASSSRLAPNEQFF.

The V and J genes are TRBV28 and TRBJ1-5, with a weak D call TRBD1 (6 bases). Per germline, CDR1 MDHEN and CDR2 SYDVKM. Trimming shortened V by 3 bases and J by 4 bases, and 10 bases separated the two germline ends. The CDR3 loop spans 14 amino acids. The CDR3 bases are TGTGCCAGCAGTTTTGGGGGGCTGAATCAGCCCCAGCATTTT. This gives the protein CASSFGGLNQPQHF.

The J gene is TRBJ1-6, the V gene TRBV5-6, with TRBD1 identical over 8 bases. CDR3 length equals 14 residues. V trimming: 3 bases; J trimming: 8 bases; junction bases outside the gene matches: 4. The V gene's germline CDR1 is SGHDT and CDR2 YYEEEE. CDR3 region: CASSSTGAYSPLHF. The CDR3 region has the DNA TGTGCCAGCAGCTCGACAGGGGCTTATTCACCCCTCCACTTT.

The chain joins TRBV28 to TRBJ1-1; D is possibly TRBD1 (6 bases). Trimming removed 5 bases from V and 7 bases from J, with 11 bases in between. CDR1 is MDHEN and CDR2 is SYDVKM in the germline V gene. The CDR3 runs 12 residues. CDR3 nucleotides: TGTGCCAGCAGTCTCCCCAGGGGTGAAGCTTTCTTT. Translated: CASSLPRGEAFF.